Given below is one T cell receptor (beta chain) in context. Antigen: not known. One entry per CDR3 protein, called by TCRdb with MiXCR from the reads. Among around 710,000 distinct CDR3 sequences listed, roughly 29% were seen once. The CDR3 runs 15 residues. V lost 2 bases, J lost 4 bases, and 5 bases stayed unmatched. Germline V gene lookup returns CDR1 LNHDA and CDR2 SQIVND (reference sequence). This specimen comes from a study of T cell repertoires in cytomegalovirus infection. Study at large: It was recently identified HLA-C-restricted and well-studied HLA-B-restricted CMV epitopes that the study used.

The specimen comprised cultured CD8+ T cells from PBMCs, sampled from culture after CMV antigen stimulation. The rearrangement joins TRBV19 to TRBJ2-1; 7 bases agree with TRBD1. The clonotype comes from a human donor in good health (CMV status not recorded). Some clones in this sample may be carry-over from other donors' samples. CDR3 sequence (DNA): TGTGCCAGTAGTATAAACTTGGGACAGTACAATGAGCAGTTCTTC. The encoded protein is CASSINLGQYNEQFF.